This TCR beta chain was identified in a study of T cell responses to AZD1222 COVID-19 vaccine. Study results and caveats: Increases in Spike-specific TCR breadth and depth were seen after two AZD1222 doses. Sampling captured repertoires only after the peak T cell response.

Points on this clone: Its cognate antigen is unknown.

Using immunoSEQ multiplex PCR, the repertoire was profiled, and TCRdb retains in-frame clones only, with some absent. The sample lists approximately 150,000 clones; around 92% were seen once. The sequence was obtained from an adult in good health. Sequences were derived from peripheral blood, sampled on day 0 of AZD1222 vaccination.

DNA for the CDR3: TGTGCCAGCAGTTGGGACGGCAACACTGAAGCTTTCTTT. It specifies CASSWDGNTEAFF. The chain uses TRBV6-5 and TRBJ1-1; D is perhaps TRBD1 (5 bases). CDR1 and CDR2 (germline): MNHEY, SVGAGI. There are 13 residues in the CDR3. V was pared by 4 bases and J by 2 bases, with 8 bases between.